The sample holds a few counts of the clone carrying this TCR beta chain. Its antigen is unidentified. This record comes from a study of blood T cells in healthy people across ages. General study results and limits: Diversity of TCR beta per million T cells declined in a roughly linear way with age.

The ends lost 3 bases at V and 6 bases at J; junction bases unmatched: 11. The CDR3 covers 17 residues. Germline V gene sequence: CDR1 SGHAT, CDR2 FQNNGV. Alongside a J-beta primer mix, a sample-barcoded 5' primer served in a second PCR lasting about 6 to 12 cycles. From the 5' RACE reads, TCRdb called clonotypes with MiXCR, one entry per CDR3 protein. The table shows around 800,000 distinct CDR3 sequences, with more than 35% occurring only once. V gene TRBV11-2 combines with J gene TRBJ2-3, with 11 bases that match TRBD2. Material for sequencing was blood. This clonotype was obtained from an elderly man in good health. CDR3 nucleotide sequence: TGTGCCAGCAGCTTTAGCGGGAGGGCCATCGCTGGGGATACGCAGTATTTT. The encoded protein is CASSFSGRAIAGDTQYF. The whole variable domain, remainder taken from reference TRBV11-2 and TRBJ2-3, is EAGVAQSPRYKIIEKRQSVAFWCNPISGHATLYWYQQILGQGPKLLIQFQNNGVVDDSQLPKDRFSAERLKGVDSTLKIQPAKLEDSAVYLCASSFSGRAIAGDTQYFGPGTRLTVL.